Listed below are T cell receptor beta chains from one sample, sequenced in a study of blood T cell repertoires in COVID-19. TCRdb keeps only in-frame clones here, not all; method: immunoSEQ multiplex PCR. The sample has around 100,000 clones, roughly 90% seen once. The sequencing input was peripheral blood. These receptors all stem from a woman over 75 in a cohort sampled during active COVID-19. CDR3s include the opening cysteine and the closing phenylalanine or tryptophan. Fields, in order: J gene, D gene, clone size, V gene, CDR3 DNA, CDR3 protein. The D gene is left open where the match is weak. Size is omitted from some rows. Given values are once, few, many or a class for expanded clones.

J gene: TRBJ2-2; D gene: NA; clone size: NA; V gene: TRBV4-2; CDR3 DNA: TGTGCCAGCAGCTCCCGACTACCCGACACCGGGGAGCTGTTTTTT; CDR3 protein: CASSSRLPDTGELFF
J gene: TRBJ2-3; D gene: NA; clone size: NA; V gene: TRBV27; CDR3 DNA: TGTGCCAGGTCCCCGGACTGCCGGGCAGATACGCAGTATTTT; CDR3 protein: CARSPDCRADTQYF
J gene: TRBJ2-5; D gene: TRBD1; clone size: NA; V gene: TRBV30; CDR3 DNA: TGTGCCGCAAAAGGACAGGGGTTTGAGACCCAGTACTTC; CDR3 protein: CAAKGQGFETQYF
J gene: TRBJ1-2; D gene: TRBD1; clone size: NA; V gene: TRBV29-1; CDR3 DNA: TGCAGCATTCCCCAGGGGGGTGGCTACACCTTC; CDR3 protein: CSIPQGGGYTF
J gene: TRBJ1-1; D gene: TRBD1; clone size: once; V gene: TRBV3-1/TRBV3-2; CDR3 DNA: TGTGCCAGCAGACCGGGGACAGAGAACACTGAAGCTTTCTTT; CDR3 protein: CASRPGTENTEAFF
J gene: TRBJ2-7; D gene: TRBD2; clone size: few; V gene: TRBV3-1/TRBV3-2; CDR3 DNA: TGTGCCAGCAGCCAGGGACTAGCGGGCGCGAAGCAGTACTTC; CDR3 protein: CASSQGLAGAKQYF
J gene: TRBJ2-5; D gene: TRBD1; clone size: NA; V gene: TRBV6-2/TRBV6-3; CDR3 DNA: TGTGCCAGCAGTTACAACAGGGGGCGAGAGACCCAGTACTTC; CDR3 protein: CASSYNRGRETQYF
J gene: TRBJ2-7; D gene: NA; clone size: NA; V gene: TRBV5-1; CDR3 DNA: TGCGCCAGCAGCACCGGGACAACTCCTTACGAGCAGTACTTC; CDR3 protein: CASSTGTTPYEQYF
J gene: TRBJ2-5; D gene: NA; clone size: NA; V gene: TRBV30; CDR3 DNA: TGTGCCTTGGACCCCGCGGGGACCCAGTACTTC; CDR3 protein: CALDPAGTQYF
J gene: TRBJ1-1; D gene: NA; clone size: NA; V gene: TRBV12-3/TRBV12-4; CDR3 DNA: TGTGCCAGCAGTTTCGCTGGGAGCACTGAAGCTTTCTTT; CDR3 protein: CASSFAGSTEAFF
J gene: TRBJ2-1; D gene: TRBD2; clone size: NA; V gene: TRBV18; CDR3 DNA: TGTGCCAGCTCACCATCGCAGAGCGGGGGGTTGTTTTATGAGCAGTTCTTC; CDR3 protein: CASSPSQSGGLFYEQFF
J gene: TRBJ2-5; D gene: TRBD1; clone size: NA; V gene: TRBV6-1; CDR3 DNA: TGTGCCAGCAGTGACAGGGGGCTGGTCGAGACCCAGTACTTC; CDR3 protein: CASSDRGLVETQYF
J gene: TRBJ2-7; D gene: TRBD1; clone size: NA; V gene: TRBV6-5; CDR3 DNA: TGTGCCAGCAGGCCCGGGACAGGGGGTTACGAGCAGTACTTC; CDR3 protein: CASRPGTGGYEQYF
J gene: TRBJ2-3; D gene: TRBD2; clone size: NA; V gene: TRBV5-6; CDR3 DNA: TGTGCCAGCAGCTACGGACTAGCGGGAACCACAGATACGCAGTATTTT; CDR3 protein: CASSYGLAGTTDTQYF
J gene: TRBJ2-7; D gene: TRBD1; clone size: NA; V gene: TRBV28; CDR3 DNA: TGTGCCAGCCCCCCCCCTACGGGACAGGGGGACCACGAGCAGTACTTC; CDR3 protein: CASPPPTGQGDHEQYF
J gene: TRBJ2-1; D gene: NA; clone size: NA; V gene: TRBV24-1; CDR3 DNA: TGTGCCACTTGTAGCCTTTACAATGAGCAGTTCTTC; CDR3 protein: CATCSLYNEQFF
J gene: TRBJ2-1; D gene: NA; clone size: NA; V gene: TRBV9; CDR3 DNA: TGTGCCAGCAGCGTTGGCCGGCGACACGGCCTAAACAATGAGCAGTTCTTC; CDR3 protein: CASSVGRRHGLNNEQFF
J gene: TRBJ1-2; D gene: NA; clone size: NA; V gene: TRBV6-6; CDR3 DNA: TGTGCCAGCAGCCCGGGGGTGGATGGGGGCTACACCTTC; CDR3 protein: CASSPGVDGGYTF
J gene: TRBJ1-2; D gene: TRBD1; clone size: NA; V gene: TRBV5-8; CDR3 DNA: TGTGCCAGCAGCCCCGGGACAGGGATGTACTTATCCTATGGCTACACCTTC; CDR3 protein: CASSPGTGMYLSYGYTF
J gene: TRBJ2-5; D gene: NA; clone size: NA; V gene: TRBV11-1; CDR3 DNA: TGTGCCAGCAGCCGAGGTGACAGCCAAGAGACCCAGTACTTC; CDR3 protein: CASSRGDSQETQYF
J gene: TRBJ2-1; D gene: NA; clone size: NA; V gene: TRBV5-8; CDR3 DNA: TGTGCCAGCAGCCCTACCAACAGGGCGCTAAACAATGAGCAGTTCTTC; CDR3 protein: CASSPTNRALNNEQFF
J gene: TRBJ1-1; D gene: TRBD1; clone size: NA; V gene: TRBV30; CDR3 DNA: TGTGCCTGGTCAGGGACAGGGCTTGAAGCTTTCTTT; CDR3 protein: CAWSGTGLEAFF
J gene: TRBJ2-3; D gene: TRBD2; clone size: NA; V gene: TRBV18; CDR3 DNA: TGTGCCAGCTCACCCGCTAGCGGATATGAGGATACGCAGTATTTT; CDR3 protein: CASSPASGYEDTQYF
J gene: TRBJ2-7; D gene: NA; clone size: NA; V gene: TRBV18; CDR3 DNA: TGTGCCAGCTCACACCGGGAAGCCTACGAGCAGTACTTC; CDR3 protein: CASSHREAYEQYF
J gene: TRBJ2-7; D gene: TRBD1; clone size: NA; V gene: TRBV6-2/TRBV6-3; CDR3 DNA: TGTGCCAGCAGCCACGGACAGGGAATTGGAGAGCAGTACTTC; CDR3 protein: CASSHGQGIGEQYF
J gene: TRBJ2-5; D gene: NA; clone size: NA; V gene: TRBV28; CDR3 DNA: TGTGCCAGCAGTTTGCAGGTTGGCGCCCAAGAGACCCAGTACTTC; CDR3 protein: CASSLQVGAQETQYF
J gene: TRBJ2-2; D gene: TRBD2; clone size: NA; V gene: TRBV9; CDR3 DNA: TGTGCCAGCAGCGCGTCCCTGGGCGGGGGGTCGGGCACCGGGGAGCTGTTTTTT; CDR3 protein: CASSASLGGGSGTGELFF
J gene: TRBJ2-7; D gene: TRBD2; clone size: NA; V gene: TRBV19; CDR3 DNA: TGTGCCAGTAGTACCGGGGGGACCTACGAGCAGTACTTC; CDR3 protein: CASSTGGTYEQYF
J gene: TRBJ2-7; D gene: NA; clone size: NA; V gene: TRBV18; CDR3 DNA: TGTGCCAGCTCACCACCGTCACAGTACAGCTCCTACGAGCAGTACTTC; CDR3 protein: CASSPPSQYSSYEQYF
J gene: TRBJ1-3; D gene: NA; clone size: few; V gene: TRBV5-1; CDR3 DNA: TGCGCCAGCAGATCCGGCTCAGGTTCTACAGGAAACACCATATATTTT; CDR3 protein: CASRSGSGSTGNTIYF
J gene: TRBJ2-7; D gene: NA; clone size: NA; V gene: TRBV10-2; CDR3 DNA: TGCGCCAGCAGTGAGCAGGGGCTCGAGCAGTACTTC; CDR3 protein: CASSEQGLEQYF
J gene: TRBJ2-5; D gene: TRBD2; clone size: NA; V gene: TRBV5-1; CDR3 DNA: TGCGCCAGCAGCCGTTCTAGCGGGGTACTTCAAGAGACCCAGTACTTC; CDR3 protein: CASSRSSGVLQETQYF
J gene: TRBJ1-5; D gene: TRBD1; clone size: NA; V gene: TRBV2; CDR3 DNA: TGTGCCAGCAGTGAAGCGGAGGACAGGGGGCCTCGGAATCAGCCCCAGCATTTT; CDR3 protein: CASSEAEDRGPRNQPQHF
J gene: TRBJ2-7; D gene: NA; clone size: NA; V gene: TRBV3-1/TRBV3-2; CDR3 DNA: TGTGCCAGCAGCCAAGCGACAGGCCAGAGCTCCTACGAGCAGTACTTC; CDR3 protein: CASSQATGQSSYEQYF
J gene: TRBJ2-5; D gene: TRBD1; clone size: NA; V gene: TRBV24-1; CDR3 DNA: TGTGCCACCAGTGACGTACAGGGGGCGCAGGAGACCCAGTACTTC; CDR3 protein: CATSDVQGAQETQYF
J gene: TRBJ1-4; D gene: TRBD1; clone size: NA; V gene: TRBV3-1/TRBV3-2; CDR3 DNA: TGTGCCAGCAGCTCTACGACAGGGCGTGAAAAACTGTTTTTT; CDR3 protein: CASSSTTGREKLFF
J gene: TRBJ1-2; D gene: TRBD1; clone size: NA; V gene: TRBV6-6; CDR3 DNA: TGTGCCAGCATGGAACAGGGGGGTTTTGGCTACACCTTC; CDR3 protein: CASMEQGGFGYTF
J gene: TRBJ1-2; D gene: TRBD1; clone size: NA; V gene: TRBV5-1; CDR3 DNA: TGCGCCAGCAGCTCAACAGGGGCAGATGGCTACACCTTC; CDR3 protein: CASSSTGADGYTF
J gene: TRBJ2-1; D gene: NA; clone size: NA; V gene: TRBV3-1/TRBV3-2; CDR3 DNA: TGTGCCAGCAGCCAAGAGGAGGGGTCCTACAATGAGCAGTTCTTC; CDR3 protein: CASSQEEGSYNEQFF
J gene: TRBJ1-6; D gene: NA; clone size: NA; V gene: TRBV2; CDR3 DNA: TGTGCCAGCAGCCCCGAAACACTAAGCTCCTATAATTCACCCCTCCACTTT; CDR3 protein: CASSPETLSSYNSPLHF
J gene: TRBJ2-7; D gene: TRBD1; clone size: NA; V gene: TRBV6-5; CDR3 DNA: TGTGCCAGCAGGATGACAGGGGAGAACGAGCAGTACTTC; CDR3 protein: CASRMTGENEQYF
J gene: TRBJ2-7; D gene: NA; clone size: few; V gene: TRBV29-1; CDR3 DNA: TGCAGCGTTGAAGGGACTCAGGAGGGGTACTACGAGCAGTACTTC; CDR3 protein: CSVEGTQEGYYEQYF
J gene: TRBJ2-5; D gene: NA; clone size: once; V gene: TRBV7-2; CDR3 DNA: TGTGCCAGCAGCTTAGTCGGGACCCAGTACTTC; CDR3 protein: CASSLVGTQYF
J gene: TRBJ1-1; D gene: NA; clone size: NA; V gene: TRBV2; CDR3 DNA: TGTGCCAGCAGTCTACAGGGTATTGAGAACACTGAAGCTTTCTTT; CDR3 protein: CASSLQGIENTEAFF
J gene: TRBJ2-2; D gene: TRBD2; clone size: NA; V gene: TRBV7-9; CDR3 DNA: TGTGCCAGCAGCGTGATCACGGGACTAGATAGCGGGGAGCTGTTTTTT; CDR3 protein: CASSVITGLDSGELFF
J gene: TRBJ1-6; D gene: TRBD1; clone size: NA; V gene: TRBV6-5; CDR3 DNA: TGTGCCAGCAGTTACTCGACAGGGAATTCACCCCTCCACTTT; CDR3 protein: CASSYSTGNSPLHF
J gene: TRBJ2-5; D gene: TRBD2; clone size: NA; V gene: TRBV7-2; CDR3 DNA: TGTGCCAGCAGCTTAGTTGGAGCGGGGGGTCTCCAAGAGACCCAGTACTTC; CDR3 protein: CASSLVGAGGLQETQYF
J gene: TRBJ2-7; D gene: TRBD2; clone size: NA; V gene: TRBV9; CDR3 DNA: TGTGCCAGCAGCCCTCTCCCCGGGCTAGCGGGATCGGTCGAGCAGTACTTC; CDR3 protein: CASSPLPGLAGSVEQYF
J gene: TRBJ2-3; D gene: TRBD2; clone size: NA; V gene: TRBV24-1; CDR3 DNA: TGTGCCACCAGTGCGGGCGGGAGGGTCACAGATACGCAGTATTTT; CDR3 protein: CATSAGGRVTDTQYF
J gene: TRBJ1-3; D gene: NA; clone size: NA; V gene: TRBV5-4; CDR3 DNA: TGTGCCAGCAGCCGGGGGTCTCCGACGGGAAACACCATATATTTT; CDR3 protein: CASSRGSPTGNTIYF
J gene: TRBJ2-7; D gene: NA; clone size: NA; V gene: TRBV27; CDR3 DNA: TGTGCCAGCAGTTTCGATAGGGGGGGGTTAAACTACGAGCAGTACTTC; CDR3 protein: CASSFDRGGLNYEQYF
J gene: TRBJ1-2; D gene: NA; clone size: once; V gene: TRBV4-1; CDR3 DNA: TGCGCCAGCAGCCAACCCTCCCCGGGATCCTATGGCTACACCTTC; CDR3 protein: CASSQPSPGSYGYTF
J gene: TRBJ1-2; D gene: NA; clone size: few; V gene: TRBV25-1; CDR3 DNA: TGTGCCAGCAGTGAAGCAGGGCTCTATGGCTACACCTTC; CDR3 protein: CASSEAGLYGYTF
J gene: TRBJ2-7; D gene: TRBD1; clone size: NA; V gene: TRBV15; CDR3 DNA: TGTGCCACCAGCAGTCTTCAGGGGGCAGGATACTACGAGCAGTACTTC; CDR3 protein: CATSSLQGAGYYEQYF
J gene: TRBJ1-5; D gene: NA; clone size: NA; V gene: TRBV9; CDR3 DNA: TGTGCCAGCAGCGTAGCGGGGATCGATCAGCCCCAGCATTTT; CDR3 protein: CASSVAGIDQPQHF